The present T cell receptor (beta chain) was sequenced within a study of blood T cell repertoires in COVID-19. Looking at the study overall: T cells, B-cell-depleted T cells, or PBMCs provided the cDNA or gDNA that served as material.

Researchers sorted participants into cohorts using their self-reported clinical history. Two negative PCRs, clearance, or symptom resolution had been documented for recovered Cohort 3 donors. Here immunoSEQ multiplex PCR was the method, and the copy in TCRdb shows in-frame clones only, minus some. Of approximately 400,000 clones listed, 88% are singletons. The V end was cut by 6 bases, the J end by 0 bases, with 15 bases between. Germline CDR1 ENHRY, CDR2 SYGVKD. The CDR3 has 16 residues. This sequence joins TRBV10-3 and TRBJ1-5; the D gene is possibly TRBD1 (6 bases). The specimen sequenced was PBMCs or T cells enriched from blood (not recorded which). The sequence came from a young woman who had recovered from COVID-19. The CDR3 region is CAISPGGAYSNQPQHF. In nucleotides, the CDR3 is TGTGCCATCAGCCCGGGGGGGGCTTATAGCAATCAGCCCCAGCATTTT.